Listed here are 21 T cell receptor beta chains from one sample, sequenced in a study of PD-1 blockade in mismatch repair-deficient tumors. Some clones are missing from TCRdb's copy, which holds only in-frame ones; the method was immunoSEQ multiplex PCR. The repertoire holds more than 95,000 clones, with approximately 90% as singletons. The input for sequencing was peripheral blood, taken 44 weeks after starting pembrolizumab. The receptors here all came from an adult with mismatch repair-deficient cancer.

The CDR3 sequence: CASSLDPNTEAFF. The CDR3 DNA reads as TGCGCCAGCAGCTTGGACCCGAACACTGAAGCTTTCTTT. V is TRBV5-1 and J is TRBJ1-1, with D unresolved. Germline CDR1 SGHRS, CDR2 YFSETQ. V dropped 0 bases and J dropped 1 base, with 4 bases sitting between them. The CDR3 is made up of 13 amino acids.

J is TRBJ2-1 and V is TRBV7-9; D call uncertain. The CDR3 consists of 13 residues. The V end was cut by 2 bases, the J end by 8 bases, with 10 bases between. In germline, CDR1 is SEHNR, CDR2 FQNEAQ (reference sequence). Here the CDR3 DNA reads TGTGCCAGCAGCTTATTCGGCAGCGATGAGCAGTTCTTC. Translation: CASSLFGSDEQFF. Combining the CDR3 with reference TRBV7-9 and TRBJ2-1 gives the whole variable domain DTGVSQNPRHKITKRGQNVTFRCDPISEHNRLYWYRQTLGQGPEFLTYFQNEAQLEKSRLLSDRFSAERPKGSFSTLEIQRTEQGDSAMYLCASSLFGSDEQFFGPGTRLTVL.

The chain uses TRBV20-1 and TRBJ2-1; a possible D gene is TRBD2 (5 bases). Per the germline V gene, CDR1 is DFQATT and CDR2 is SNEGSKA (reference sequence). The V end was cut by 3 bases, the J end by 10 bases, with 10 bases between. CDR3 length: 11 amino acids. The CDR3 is CSARGVPEQFF. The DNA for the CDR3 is TGCAGTGCTAGGGGAGTTCCGGAGCAGTTCTTC.

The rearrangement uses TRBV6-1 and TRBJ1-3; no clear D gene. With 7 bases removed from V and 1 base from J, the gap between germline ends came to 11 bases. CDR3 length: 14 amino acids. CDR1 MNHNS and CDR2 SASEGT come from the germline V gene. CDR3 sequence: CASTLQPSGNTIYF. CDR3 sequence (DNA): TGTGCCAGCACACTACAGCCATCTGGAAACACCATATATTTT.

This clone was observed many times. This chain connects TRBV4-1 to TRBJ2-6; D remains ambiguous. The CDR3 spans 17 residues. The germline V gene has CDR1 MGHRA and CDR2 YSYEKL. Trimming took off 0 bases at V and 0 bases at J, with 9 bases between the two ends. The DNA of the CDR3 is TGCGCCAGCAGCCAAGAGCGGCAAGGCTCTGGGGCCAACGTCCTGACTTTC. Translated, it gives CASSQERQGSGANVLTF.

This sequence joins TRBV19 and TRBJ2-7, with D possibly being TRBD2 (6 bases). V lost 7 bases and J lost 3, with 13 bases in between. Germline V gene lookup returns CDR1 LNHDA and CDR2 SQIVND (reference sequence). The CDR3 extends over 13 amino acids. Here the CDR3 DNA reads TGTGCCAGTATAGGGGAGGAAGGCTACGAGCAGTACTTC. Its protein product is CASIGEEGYEQYF.

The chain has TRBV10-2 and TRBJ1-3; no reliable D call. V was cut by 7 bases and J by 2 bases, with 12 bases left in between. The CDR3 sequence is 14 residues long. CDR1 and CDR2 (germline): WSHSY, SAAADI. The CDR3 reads CASTNPGTGNTIYF. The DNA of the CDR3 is TGCGCCAGCACGAACCCGGGGACTGGAAACACCATATATTTT.

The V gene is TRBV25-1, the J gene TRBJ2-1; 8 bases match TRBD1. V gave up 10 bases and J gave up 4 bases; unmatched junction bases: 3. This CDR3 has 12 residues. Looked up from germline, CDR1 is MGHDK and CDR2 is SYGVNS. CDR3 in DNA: TGTGCCATACAGGGGGATTACAATGAGCAGTTCTTC. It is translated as CAIQGDYNEQFF.

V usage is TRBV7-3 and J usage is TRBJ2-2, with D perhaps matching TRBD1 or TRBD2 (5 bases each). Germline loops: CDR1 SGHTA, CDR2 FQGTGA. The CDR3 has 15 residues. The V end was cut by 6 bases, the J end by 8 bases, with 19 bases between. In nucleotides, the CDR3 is TGTGCCAGCAGTTCATGGGACGAGGGGCCAGGGGAGCTGTTTTTT. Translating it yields CASSSWDEGPGELFF.

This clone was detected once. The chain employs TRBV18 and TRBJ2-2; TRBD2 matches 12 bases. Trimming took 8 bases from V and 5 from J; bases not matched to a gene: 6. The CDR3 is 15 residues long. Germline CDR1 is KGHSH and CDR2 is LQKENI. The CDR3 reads CASRLAGAGTGELFF. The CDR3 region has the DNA TGTGCCAGCCGACTAGCGGGAGCGGGGACCGGGGAGCTGTTTTTT.

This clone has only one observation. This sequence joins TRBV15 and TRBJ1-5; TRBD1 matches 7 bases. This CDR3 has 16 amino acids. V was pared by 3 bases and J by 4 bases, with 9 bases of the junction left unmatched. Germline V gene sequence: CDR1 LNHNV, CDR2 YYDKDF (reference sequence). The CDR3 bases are TGTGCCACCAGCAGTCCCGAGACAGGGACGAATCAGCCCCAGCATTTT. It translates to CATSSPETGTNQPQHF.

CDR3 DNA: TGTGCCAGCAGTCTGACTAGCGGGAATGACGAGCAGTACTTC. Translation gives CASSLTSGNDEQYF. V is TRBV27 and J is TRBJ2-7; TRBD2 matches 11 bases. Trimming took 5 bases from V and 5 from J; bases not matched to a gene: 5. This CDR3 is 14 amino acids long. Per germline, CDR1 MNHEY and CDR2 SMNVEV (reference sequence).

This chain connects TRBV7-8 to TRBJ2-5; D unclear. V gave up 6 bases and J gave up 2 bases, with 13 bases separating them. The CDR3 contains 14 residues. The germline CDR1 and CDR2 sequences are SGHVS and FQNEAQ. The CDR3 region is CASSKGGQQETQYF. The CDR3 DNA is TGTGCCAGCAGTAAGGGTGGCCAGCAAGAGACCCAGTACTTC. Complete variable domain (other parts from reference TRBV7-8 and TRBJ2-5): GAGVSQSPRYKVAKRGQDVALRCDPISGHVSLFWYQQALGQGPEFLTYFQNEAQLDKSGLPSDRFFAERPEGSVSTLKIQRTQQEDSAVYLCASSKGGQQETQYFGPGTRLLVL.

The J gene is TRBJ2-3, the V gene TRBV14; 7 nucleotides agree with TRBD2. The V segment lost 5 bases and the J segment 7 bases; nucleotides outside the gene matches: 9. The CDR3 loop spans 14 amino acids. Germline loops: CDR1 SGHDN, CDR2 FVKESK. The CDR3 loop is CASSYGGRGHTQYF. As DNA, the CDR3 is TGTGCCAGCAGCTACGGGGGGAGGGGTCATACGCAGTATTTT.

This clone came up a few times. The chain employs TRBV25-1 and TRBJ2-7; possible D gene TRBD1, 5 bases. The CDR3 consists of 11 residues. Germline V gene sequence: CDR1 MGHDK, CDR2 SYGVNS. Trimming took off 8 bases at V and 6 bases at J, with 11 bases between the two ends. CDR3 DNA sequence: TGTGCCAGCGGCCTGGGGCGCGAGCAGTACTTC. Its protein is CASGLGREQYF.

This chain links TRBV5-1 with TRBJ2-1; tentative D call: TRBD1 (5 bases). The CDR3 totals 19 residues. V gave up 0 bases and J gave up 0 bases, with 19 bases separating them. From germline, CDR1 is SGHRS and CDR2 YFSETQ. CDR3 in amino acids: CASSLEGAPILSSYNEQFF. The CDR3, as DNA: TGCGCCAGCAGCTTGGAAGGGGCCCCTATTTTAAGCTCCTACAATGAGCAGTTCTTC. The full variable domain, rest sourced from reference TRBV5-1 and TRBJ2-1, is KAGVTQTPRYLIKTRGQQVTLSCSPISGHRSVSWYQQTPGQGLQFLFEYFSETQRNKGNFPGRFSGRQFSNSRSEMNVSTLELGDSALYLCASSLEGAPILSSYNEQFFGPGTRLTVL.

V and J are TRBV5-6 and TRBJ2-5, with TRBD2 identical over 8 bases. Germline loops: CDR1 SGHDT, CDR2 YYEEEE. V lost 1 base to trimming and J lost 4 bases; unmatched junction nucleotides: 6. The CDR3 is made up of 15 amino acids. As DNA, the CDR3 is TGTGCCAGCAGCTTGCTTACCGGGGGGGGAGAGACCCAGTACTTC. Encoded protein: CASSLLTGGGETQYF.

CDR3 amino acids: CASSLAGRVAYGYTF. Here the CDR3 DNA reads TGTGCCAGCAGCTTAGCGGGCCGGGTTGCCTATGGCTACACCTTC. The V gene is TRBV7-9, the J gene TRBJ1-2; D gene ambiguous. This CDR3 has 15 amino acids. The germline V gene encodes CDR1 SEHNR and CDR2 FQNEAQ (reference sequence). Trimming took 0 bases from V and 4 from J, leaving 12 bases between them.

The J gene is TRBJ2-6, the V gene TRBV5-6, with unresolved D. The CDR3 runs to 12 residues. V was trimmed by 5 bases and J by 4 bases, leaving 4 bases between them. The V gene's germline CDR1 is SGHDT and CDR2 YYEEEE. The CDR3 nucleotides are TGTGCCAGCAGTAGAGGGGCCAACGTCCTGACTTTC. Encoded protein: CASSRGANVLTF.

This CDR3 is CASSEASGTGIETQYF. CDR3 nucleotides: TGTGCCAGCAGTGAAGCGTCCGGGACAGGGATCGAGACCCAGTACTTC. The chain has TRBV6-1 and TRBJ2-5; 9 bases map to TRBD1. V gave up 0 bases and J gave up 5 bases; unmatched junction bases: 7. Germline V CDR1 and CDR2: MNHNS, SASEGT. The CDR3 length is 16 residues.

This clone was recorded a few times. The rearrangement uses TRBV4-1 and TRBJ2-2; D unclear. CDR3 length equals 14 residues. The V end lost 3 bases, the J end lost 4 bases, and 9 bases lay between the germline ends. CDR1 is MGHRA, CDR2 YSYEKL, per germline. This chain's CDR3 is CASSHRVSTGELFF. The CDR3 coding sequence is TGCGCCAGCAGCCACCGGGTATCCACCGGGGAGCTGTTTTTT.